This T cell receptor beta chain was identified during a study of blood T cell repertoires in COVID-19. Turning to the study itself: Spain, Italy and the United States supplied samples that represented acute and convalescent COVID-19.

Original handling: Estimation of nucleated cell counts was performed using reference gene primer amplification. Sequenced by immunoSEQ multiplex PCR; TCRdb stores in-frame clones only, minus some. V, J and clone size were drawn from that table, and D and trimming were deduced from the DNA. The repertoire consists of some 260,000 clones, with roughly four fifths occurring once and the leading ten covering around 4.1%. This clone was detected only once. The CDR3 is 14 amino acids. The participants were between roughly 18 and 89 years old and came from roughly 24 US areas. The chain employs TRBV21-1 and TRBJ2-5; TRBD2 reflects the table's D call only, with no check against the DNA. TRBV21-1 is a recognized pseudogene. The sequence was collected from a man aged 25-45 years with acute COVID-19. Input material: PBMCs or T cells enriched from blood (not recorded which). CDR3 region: CASSRGYTGETQYF. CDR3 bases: TGTGCCAGCAGTCGGGGTTATACTGGGGAGACCCAGTACTTC.